The clone carrying this T cell receptor (beta chain) was counted between two and nine times. The antigen is not known. This entry comes from a study of vaccination and CD4 T cells after COVID-19. The Oncomine TCR Beta short-read assay sequenced DNA from cultured CD4+ T cells. One entry per CDR3 protein, called by TCRdb with MiXCR from the PCR reads. The repertoire has over 10,000 distinct CDR3 sequences, around 61% of them found once; the top ten carry about 13%. The CDR3 runs to 12 residues. Losses at the gene ends were 6 bases for V and 5 bases for J; bases not matched to a gene: 3. Germline-derived CDR1 and CDR2 are MNHEY and SVGEGT. Treatment described: approximately 10-day PBMC culture with coronavirus spike peptide pools or control peptides (ViraFEST assay).

The TCR comes from a human donor who had recovered from COVID-19. The chain is built from TRBV6-2 or TRBV6-3 and TRBJ2-5; TRBD1 agrees at 7 bases. Material: CD4+ T cells from blood, cultured in vitro. For the CDR3, the DNA is TGTGCCAGCAGGACAGGGTCCGAGACCCAGTACTTC. Translation gives CASRTGSETQYF.